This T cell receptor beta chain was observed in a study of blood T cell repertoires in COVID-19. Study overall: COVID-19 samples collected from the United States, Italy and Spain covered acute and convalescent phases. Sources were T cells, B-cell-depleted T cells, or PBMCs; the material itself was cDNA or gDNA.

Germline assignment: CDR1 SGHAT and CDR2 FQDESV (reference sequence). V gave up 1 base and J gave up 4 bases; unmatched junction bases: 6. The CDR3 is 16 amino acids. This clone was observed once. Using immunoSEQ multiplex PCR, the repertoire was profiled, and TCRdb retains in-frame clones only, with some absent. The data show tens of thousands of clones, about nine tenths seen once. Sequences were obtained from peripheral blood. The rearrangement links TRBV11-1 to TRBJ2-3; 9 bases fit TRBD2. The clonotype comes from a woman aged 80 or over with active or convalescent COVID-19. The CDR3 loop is CASSLDPSGVADTQYF. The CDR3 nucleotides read TGTGCCAGCAGCTTAGATCCTAGCGGGGTAGCAGATACGCAGTATTTT. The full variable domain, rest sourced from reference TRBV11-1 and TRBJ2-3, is EAEVAQSPRYKITEKSQAVAFWCDPISGHATLYWYRQILGQGPELLVQFQDESVVDDSQLPKDRFSAERLKGVDSTLKIQPAELGDSAMYLCASSLDPSGVADTQYFGPGTRLTVL.